These 14 T cell receptor beta chains were all obtained from the same sample, sequenced in a study of identical twins. TCRdb re-called the 5' RACE reads with MiXCR, one entry per CDR3 protein. The repertoire has 150,000 or so distinct CDR3 sequences, 3% to 4.5% of them found once; the top ten carry 8.1%. Sequences were obtained from memory T cells sorted from blood. The receptor source for this set is a man younger than 30 in good health.

This clonotype was seen at least ten times. The chain has TRBV20-1 and TRBJ2-5, with D tentatively TRBD1 or TRBD2 (5 bases each). V gave up 0 bases and J gave up 3 bases, with 14 bases separating them. Germline values: CDR1 DFQATT, CDR2 SNEGSKA (reference sequence). The CDR3 totals 15 residues. The DNA of the CDR3 is TGCAGTGCTAGAGATTTCTTAAGAGGGGAAGAGACCCAGTACTTC. Protein sequence: CSARDFLRGEETQYF.

In its sample, this clonotype was seen many times. This chain uses TRBV7-9 with TRBJ2-7, with unresolved D. Germline CDR1 reads SEHNR; CDR2 reads FQNEAQ (reference sequence). The ends were cut back, 0 bases at V and 3 bases at J, with 9 bases in the middle. The CDR3 covers 14 residues. DNA for the CDR3: TGTGCCAGCAGCTTAGCCCCTCTCCTCTACGAGCAGTACTTC. It translates to CASSLAPLLYEQYF.

The CDR3 loop is CASSQDQFSGNTIYF. CDR3 in DNA: TGCGCCAGCAGCCAAGATCAGTTCTCTGGAAACACCATATATTTT. The rearrangement joins TRBV4-3 to TRBJ1-3; D gene unclear. In germline, CDR1 is LGHNA, CDR2 YSLEER. V was clipped by 0 bases and J by 0 bases, with 6 bases between them. The CDR3 sequence is 15 residues long.

This clonotype was detected ten times or more. This chain connects TRBV20-1 to TRBJ1-5; 7 bases agree with TRBD1. Germline V gives CDR1 DFQATT, CDR2 SNEGSKA (reference sequence). The CDR3 is made up of 14 amino acids. Losses at the gene ends were 7 bases for V and 2 bases for J; bases not matched to a gene: 8. This CDR3 reads CSGRTTGGNQPQHF. In nucleotides, the CDR3 is TGCAGTGGCCGAACCACAGGGGGCAATCAGCCCCAGCATTTT.

This clonotype has just a few counts. This chain links TRBV4-3 with TRBJ2-3, with 7 bases aligning to TRBD1. The CDR3 consists of 16 residues. Germline loops: CDR1 LGHNA, CDR2 YSLEER. Germline trimming cut 4 bases from V and 0 bases from J; bases unmatched to any gene: 7. The CDR3 bases are TGCGCCAGCAGCCGCGGCTGGGACAGTAGCACAGATACGCAGTATTTT. It is translated as CASSRGWDSSTDTQYF.

This clonotype was counted many times. The chain uses TRBV15 and TRBJ2-1, with 14 bases lining up with TRBD2. V lost 1 base, J lost 3 bases, and 2 bases stayed unmatched. The germline V gene encodes CDR1 LNHNV and CDR2 YYDKDF (reference sequence). The CDR3 runs to 17 residues. This CDR3 reads CATSRGTSGRIYNEQFF. The CDR3 DNA is TGTGCCACCAGCAGAGGGACTAGCGGGAGGATCTACAATGAGCAGTTCTTC.

This clonotype was observed at least ten times. The gene calls are TRBV9 and TRBJ1-2, with 8 bases identical to TRBD1. V gave up 4 bases and J gave up 3 bases; unmatched junction bases: 5. CDR1 is SGDLS and CDR2 is YYNGEE in the germline V gene. CDR3 size: 14 residues. Here the CDR3 reads CASSPSGQDYGYTF. The CDR3 DNA follows: TGTGCCAGCAGCCCCTCGGGACAGGACTATGGCTACACCTTC.

The CDR3, as DNA: TGTGCCAGCAGTCAGGGAATTGCCTACAATGAGCAGTTCTTC. Protein product: CASSQGIAYNEQFF. V gene TRBV6-1 combines with J gene TRBJ2-1; D perhaps matches TRBD1 (5 bases). The V gene's germline CDR1 is MNHNS and CDR2 SASEGT. Trimming took off 5 bases at V and 2 bases at J, with 10 bases between the two ends. The CDR3 sequence is 14 residues long.

The table lists this clonotype with a few counts. This chain joins TRBV6-2 or TRBV6-3 and TRBJ2-1; 13 bases line up with TRBD2. CDR3 length: 16 amino acids. Germline-derived CDR1 and CDR2 are MNHEY and SVGEGT. V trimming: 2 bases; J trimming: 9 bases; junction bases outside the gene matches: 7. CDR3: CASSYRRTSGRVEQFF. For the CDR3, the DNA is TGTGCCAGCAGTTACCGGCGGACTAGCGGGAGAGTTGAGCAGTTCTTC.

This clonotype was seen repeatedly, ten times or more. The gene calls are TRBV20-1 and TRBJ2-7; D is undetermined. The germline gives CDR1 DFQATT, CDR2 SNEGSKA (reference sequence). The CDR3 has 13 residues. Trimming took off 5 bases at V and 2 bases at J, with 13 bases between the two ends. CDR3 sequence reads: CSAQWTKPYEQYF. The CDR3, as DNA: TGCAGTGCTCAATGGACCAAACCCTACGAGCAGTACTTC.

This clonotype was seen repeatedly, ten times or more. The J gene is TRBJ2-1, the V gene TRBV19; 8 nucleotides line up with TRBD1. Unmatched junction bases numbered 11, after V lost 4 bases and J lost 15 bases. The CDR3 length is 13 residues. Germline V gene lookup returns CDR1 LNHDA and CDR2 SQIVND (reference sequence). The CDR3 DNA is TGTGCCAGTAGTACCCAAAAATCGACAGGGGCGTTCTTC. Protein sequence: CASSTQKSTGAFF.

Many counts were recorded for this clonotype. CDR3 sequence: CSASFGGKSQPQHF. The CDR3, as DNA: TGCAGTGCCAGTTTTGGGGGGAAGAGTCAGCCCCAGCATTTT. The chain carries TRBV20-1 and TRBJ1-5; a possible D gene is TRBD1 (5 bases). V was shortened by 6 bases and J by 6 bases, with 18 bases between the two germline ends. Looked up from germline, CDR1 is DFQATT and CDR2 is SNEGSKA (reference sequence). The CDR3 runs to 14 residues.

This clonotype was picked up many times. The V gene is TRBV11-2, the J gene TRBJ2-7; possible D gene TRBD2, 5 bases. The CDR3 covers 16 residues. The ends were cut back, 0 bases at V and 2 bases at J, with 14 bases in the middle. The germline V gene encodes CDR1 SGHAT and CDR2 FQNNGV. The CDR3 DNA is TGTGCCAGCAGCTTAGAGGGAGTAAATTCTCCCTACGAGCAGTACGTC. Residues: CASSLEGVNSPYEQYV.

This clonotype was counted between two and nine times. The chain uses TRBV4-1 and TRBJ1-4; D perhaps matches TRBD1 (6 bases). Trimming took off 2 bases at V and 7 bases at J, with 11 bases between the two ends. The CDR3 covers 14 residues. Germline V gene sequence: CDR1 MGHRA, CDR2 YSYEKL. This CDR3 is CASSQRGGPEKLFF. The CDR3 region has the DNA TGCGCCAGCAGCCAAAGGGGGGGCCCTGAAAAACTGTTTTTT.